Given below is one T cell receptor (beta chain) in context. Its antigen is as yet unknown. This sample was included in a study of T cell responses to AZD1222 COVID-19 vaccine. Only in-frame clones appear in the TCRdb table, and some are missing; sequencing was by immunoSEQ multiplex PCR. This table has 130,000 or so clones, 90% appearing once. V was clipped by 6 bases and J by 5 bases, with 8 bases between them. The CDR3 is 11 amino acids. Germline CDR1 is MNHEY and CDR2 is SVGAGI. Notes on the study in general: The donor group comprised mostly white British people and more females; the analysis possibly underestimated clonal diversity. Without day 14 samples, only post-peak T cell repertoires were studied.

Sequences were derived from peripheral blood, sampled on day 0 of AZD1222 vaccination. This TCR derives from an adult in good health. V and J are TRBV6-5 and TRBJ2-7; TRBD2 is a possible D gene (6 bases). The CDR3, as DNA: TGTGCCAGCAGGCGCGGGGACGAGCAGTACTTC. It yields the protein CASRRGDEQYF.